This is a list of T cell receptor beta chains from one sample in a study of blood T cell repertoires in COVID-19. TCRdb's copy holds only in-frame clones and misses some; the assay was immunoSEQ multiplex PCR. The sample lists roughly 430,000 clones; roughly 84% were seen once. Source material: PBMCs or T cells enriched from blood (not recorded which). Receptors were obtained from a woman aged 18-29 years who had been exposed to COVID-19. Each CDR3 is given with its conserved first and last residue. A D gene is named only where the DNA matches it firmly. Clone size is stated in some rows and not others, as once, few, many or a class when expanded.

V gene,clone size,D gene,J gene,CDR3 protein,CDR3 DNA
TRBV7-9,NA,NA,TRBJ1-1,CASSRLNRSPEAFF,TGTGCCAGCAGCAGGCTAAACAGGAGCCCTGAAGCTTTCTTT
TRBV4-1,NA,TRBD1,TRBJ1-4,CASSRGQGSDEKLFF,TGCGCCAGCAGCCGAGGACAGGGTTCAGATGAAAAACTGTTTTTT
TRBV5-4,NA,NA,TRBJ2-1,CASSYGQTNYNEQFF,TGTGCCAGCAGCTACGGACAGACTAATTACAATGAGCAGTTCTTC
TRBV13,NA,NA,TRBJ2-7,CASSPQGYRDPRYEQYF,TGTGCCAGCAGCCCCCAAGGATACAGGGACCCTAGATACGAGCAGTACTTC
TRBV4-1,NA,TRBD2,TRBJ2-7,CASSQGSSGSYEQYF,TGCGCCAGCAGCCAAGGTTCTAGCGGGAGCTACGAGCAGTACTTC
TRBV6-1,NA,NA,TRBJ1-5,CASSETGWDSNQPQHF,TGTGCCAGCAGTGAAACAGGCTGGGATAGCAATCAGCCCCAGCATTTT
TRBV27,once,TRBD2,TRBJ2-7,CASSLFAPGGGINYEQYF,TGTGCCAGCAGTTTATTTGCACCGGGGGGGGGCATCAACTACGAGCAGTACTTC
TRBV7-9,once,TRBD1,TRBJ1-5,CASSSTGGNQPQHF,TGTGCCAGCAGCTCCACAGGGGGGAATCAGCCCCAGCATTTT
TRBV4-2,few,TRBD1,TRBJ1-5,CASSQEGTGKYQPQHF,TGTGCCAGCAGCCAAGAAGGGACAGGGAAATACCAGCCCCAGCATTTT
TRBV5-4,NA,NA,TRBJ2-7,CASSLVHPNSEQYF,TGTGCCAGCAGCTTGGTTCATCCCAATAGCGAGCAGTACTTC
TRBV27,NA,TRBD2,TRBJ2-7,CASSLIRGGRNEQYF,TGTGCCAGCAGCTTAATCAGGGGCGGGAGGAACGAGCAGTACTTC
TRBV28,NA,TRBD2,TRBJ2-1,CASSFVGGSYNEQFF,TGTGCCAGCAGTTTTGTGGGGGGGTCCTACAATGAGCAGTTCTTC
TRBV7-2,NA,TRBD1,TRBJ1-5,CASSLGQGFQPQHF,TGTGCCAGCAGCTTAGGACAGGGGTTTCAGCCCCAGCATTTT
TRBV7-9,NA,TRBD1,TRBJ2-3,CASRQGTDTQYF,TGTGCCAGTAGACAGGGAACAGATACGCAGTATTTT
TRBV2,NA,TRBD1,TRBJ1-1,CASSEGTGGNTEAFF,TGTGCCAGCAGTGAAGGAACAGGGGGCAACACTGAAGCTTTCTTT
TRBV7-9,NA,TRBD2,TRBJ2-3,CASTIRLAGGPLDTQYF,TGTGCCAGCACCATCAGACTAGCGGGAGGGCCGCTAGATACGCAGTATTTT
TRBV10-3,NA,NA,TRBJ2-7,CAISEGQGYEQYF,TGTGCCATCAGTGAAGGGCAGGGCTACGAGCAGTACTTC
TRBV5-4,NA,TRBD2,TRBJ2-2,CASSKGGGGTGELFF,TGTGCCAGCAGCAAGGGCGGGGGTGGCACCGGGGAGCTGTTTTTT
TRBV18,NA,TRBD1,TRBJ1-1,CASSSTGAHRTAFF,TGTGCCAGCTCATCGACAGGGGCCCATCGGACGGCTTTCTTT
TRBV27,NA,TRBD1,TRBJ2-7,CASSSRTGGEYEQYF,TGTGCCAGCAGTTCTCGGACAGGGGGCGAGTACGAGCAGTACTTC
TRBV11-2,NA,TRBD2,TRBJ2-7,CASSLILAGAYEQYF,TGTGCCAGCAGCTTGATACTAGCGGGGGCTTACGAGCAGTACTTC
TRBV10-3,NA,NA,TRBJ2-7,CAINPGGSSYEQYF,TGTGCCATCAATCCAGGGGGGAGCTCCTACGAGCAGTACTTC
TRBV6-5,NA,TRBD1,TRBJ1-5,CASSLRTGGNQPQHF,TGTGCCAGCAGTTTGAGGACAGGGGGTAATCAGCCCCAGCATTTT
TRBV27,NA,TRBD2,TRBJ2-1,CASSLAGGLYNEQFF,TGTGCCAGCAGTTTAGCGGGGGGCTTATACAATGAGCAGTTCTTC
TRBV3-1/TRBV3-2,NA,NA,TRBJ2-2,CASSHQFSTGSTGELFF,TGTGCCAGCAGCCACCAATTCTCTACAGGGAGTACCGGGGAGCTGTTTTTT
TRBV7-9,NA,TRBD1,TRBJ1-4,CASSLGQGIDEKLFF,TGTGCCAGCAGCTTAGGACAGGGGATTGATGAAAAACTGTTTTTT
TRBV15,NA,TRBD1,TRBJ1-4,CATSRDSGQGNEKLFF,TGTGCCACCAGCAGAGACAGCGGACAGGGAAATGAAAAACTGTTTTTT
TRBV18,once,NA,TRBJ2-7,CASSPRGSSSSYEQYF,TGTGCCAGCTCACCGAGGGGGAGTTCAAGCTCCTACGAGCAGTACTTC
TRBV7-2,NA,NA,TRBJ1-3,CASSPPPRIFSGNTIYF,TGTGCCAGCAGCCCTCCTCCTCGTATCTTCTCTGGAAACACCATATATTTT
TRBV7-9,NA,TRBD2,TRBJ2-7,CASSRLADSYEQYF,TGTGCCAGTTCGCGGCTAGCGGATTCCTACGAGCAGTACTTC
TRBV24-1,NA,TRBD2,TRBJ2-1,CATSDPSGIGNEQFF,TGTGCCACCAGTGATCCGAGCGGGATCGGCAATGAGCAGTTCTTC
TRBV20-1,NA,NA,TRBJ1-1,CSAGTNTEAFF,TGCAGTGCCGGGACAAACACTGAAGCTTTCTTT
TRBV7-7,NA,TRBD2,TRBJ2-2,CASSAGLAGSGELFF,TGTGCCAGCAGCGCTGGACTAGCGGGATCCGGGGAGCTGTTTTTT
TRBV7-2,NA,TRBD1,TRBJ1-5,CASSRGQGNNQPQHF,TGTGCCAGCAGCCGGGGACAGGGGAACAATCAGCCCCAGCATTTT
TRBV28,NA,TRBD1,TRBJ1-5,CASKGGGNQPQHF,TGTGCCAGCAAAGGGGGCGGCAATCAGCCCCAGCATTTT
TRBV6-5,few,TRBD1,TRBJ1-5,CASGDSSSNQPQHF,TGTGCCAGCGGGGACAGTTCTAGCAATCAGCCCCAGCATTTT
TRBV7-3,once,NA,TRBJ2-1,CASSLGRDYNEQFF,TGTGCCAGCAGCTTAGGACGGGATTACAATGAGCAGTTCTTC
TRBV30,NA,TRBD1,TRBJ2-7,CASHRDREYF,TGTGCCTCTCACCGGGACAGGGAGTACTTC
TRBV4-3,NA,TRBD2,TRBJ2-3,CASSQEVAGDSTDTQYF,TGCGCCAGCAGCCAAGAGGTAGCGGGGGATAGCACAGATACGCAGTATTTT
TRBV18,NA,NA,TRBJ2-7,CASSPKGQGVRSGLAYEQYF,TGTGCCAGCTCACCAAAGGGACAGGGTGTTCGGTCGGGACTAGCCTACGAGCAGTACTTC
TRBV7-9,few,TRBD1,TRBJ2-2,CASSLGQGGTGELFF,TGTGCCAGCAGCTTAGGACAGGGTGGTACCGGGGAGCTGTTTTTT
TRBV28,NA,NA,TRBJ1-5,CASSLVQTNQPQHF,TGTGCCAGCAGTTTGGTACAGACCAATCAGCCCCAGCATTTT
TRBV11-2,NA,NA,TRBJ2-3,CASTYGQGTDTQYF,TGTGCCAGCACCTATGGACAAGGCACAGATACGCAGTATTTT
TRBV3-1/TRBV3-2,NA,TRBD1,TRBJ1-1,CASSRTQGANTEAFF,TGTGCCAGCAGCCGTACGCAGGGGGCGAACACTGAAGCTTTCTTT